This T cell receptor beta chain was documented in a study of OX40 agonist ivuxolimab in advanced cancers. For the study at large: Dosing consisted of intravenous ivuxolimab at 0.01 to 10 mg/kg every 2 weeks.

The CDR3 runs 14 residues. Per germline, CDR1 SGHVS and CDR2 FNYEAQ. Trimming shortened V by 5 bases and J by 5 bases, and 12 bases separated the two germline ends. Only in-frame clones appear in the TCRdb table, and some are missing; sequencing was by immunoSEQ multiplex PCR. The sample includes some 96,000 clones, about 86% of them seen just once. A word on this clone: Its antigen is still unknown.

The study, taken as a whole, reports: Compared with others, partial responders at 0.1-3.0 mg/kg displayed clonal expansion among the lowest. The antigen specificity of the peripheral T cells (those that were expanded) was not determined.

The origin of this receptor is an adult with an advanced solid tumor such as melanoma, head and neck, liver or kidney cancer. The rearrangement joins TRBV7-6 to TRBJ2-2, with D perhaps being TRBD1 or TRBD2 (5 bases each). The sequenced sample was CD4+ or CD8+ T cells sorted from blood, obtained in a trial of the OX40 agonist ivuxolimab. CDR3 nucleotides: TGTGCCAGCAGCGTTATCGAGGGGACCGGGGAGCTGTTTTTT. This encodes CASSVIEGTGELFF.